These 15 T cell receptor beta chains share one sample of origin, sequenced in a study of T cell changes during pregnancy in multiple sclerosis. Sequenced by immunoSEQ multiplex PCR; TCRdb stores in-frame clones only, minus some. This repertoire shows some 70,000 clones, about 90% found once; its top ten account for about 0.92%. The sequenced sample was peripheral blood, obtained in the second trimester of pregnancy. The origin of the receptors is a female donor with multiple sclerosis, enrolled in a pregnancy study.

The chain couples TRBV5-4 to TRBJ1-2; D is undetermined. Germline V gives CDR1 SGHNT, CDR2 YYREEE (reference sequence). With 2 bases removed from V and 3 bases from J, the gap between germline ends came to 14 bases. This CDR3 is built from 15 residues. The CDR3 DNA reads as TGTGCCAGCAGCTTCGGTGGGTTCGGGGACTATGGCTACACCTTC. Its translation: CASSFGGFGDYGYTF. Filled out from reference TRBV5-4 and TRBJ1-2, the complete variable domain reads ETGVTQSPTHLIKTRGQQVTLRCSSQSGHNTVSWYQQALGQGPQFIFQYYREEENGRGNFPPRFSGLQFPNYSSELNVNALELDDSALYLCASSFGGFGDYGYTFGSGTRLTVV.

The J gene is TRBJ1-1, the V gene TRBV5-1; weak D call: TRBD1 (6 bases). Germline-derived CDR1 and CDR2 are SGHRS and YFSETQ. The V gene lost 0 bases and the J gene lost 3 bases, with 9 bases spanning the gap. The CDR3 runs to 14 residues. The CDR3 bases are TGCGCCAGCAGCTTGGTAGGGGGGGACACTGAAGCTTTCTTT. This encodes CASSLVGGDTEAFF.

The chain employs TRBV4-1 and TRBJ1-2; possible D gene TRBD1, 5 bases. Germline-derived CDR1 and CDR2 are MGHRA and YSYEKL. This CDR3 comprises 17 residues. V was cut by 1 base and J by 1 base, with 16 bases left in between. DNA of the CDR3: TGCGCCAGCAGCCAAGGCGGGGGACGGACAAATAACTATGGCTACACCTTC. Translated: CASSQGGGRTNNYGYTF.

This clone was seen once. V and J are TRBV7-9 and TRBJ1-1; perhaps TRBD1 as D (5 bases). The CDR3 runs 12 residues. The V end lost 8 bases, the J end lost 6 bases, and 13 bases lay between the germline ends. CDR1 and CDR2 (germline): SEHNR, FQNEAQ (reference sequence). This CDR3 reads CASGGRGAEAFF. The CDR3 coding sequence is TGTGCCAGCGGGGGTCGGGGGGCTGAAGCTTTCTTT.

This chain uses TRBV29-1 with TRBJ2-2, with 9 bases aligning to TRBD1. Germline loops: CDR1 SQVTM, CDR2 ANQGSEA. The V segment lost 7 bases and the J segment 4 bases; nucleotides outside the gene matches: 10. There are 15 residues in the CDR3. The CDR3 sequence is CSAQRGTGTTGELFF. The DNA of the CDR3 is TGCAGCGCCCAAAGGGGGACAGGGACCACCGGGGAGCTGTTTTTT.

The genes are TRBV5-1 and TRBJ2-3; 8 nucleotides agree with TRBD2. V was pared by 2 bases and J by 4 bases, with 6 bases of the junction left unmatched. This CDR3 region has 15 residues. The germline V gene encodes CDR1 SGHRS and CDR2 YFSETQ. The CDR3 DNA is TGCGCCAGCAGCTTCGGGGGGGCCTGGCCAGATACGCAGTATTTT. This encodes CASSFGGAWPDTQYF.

This clone was seen once. A junction end diverges from the germline sequence, so it may reflect a read error. The J gene is TRBJ2-3, the V gene TRBV7-3; TRBD2 is a possible D gene (6 bases). Germline CDR1 reads SGHTA; CDR2 reads FQGTGA. This CDR3 is 14 amino acids long. Written as DNA, the CDR3 is TGTGCCACCAGCGATAGCGGATCCACAGATACGCAGTATTTT. Residues: CATSDSGSTDTQYF.

This chain connects TRBV2 to TRBJ2-3; 8 nucleotides match TRBD2. V shed 10 bases and J 0 bases; nucleotides not matched to a gene: 6. The CDR3 is 14 residues long. Looked up from germline, CDR1 is SNHLY and CDR2 is FYNNEI. The CDR3 DNA sequence: TGTGCCACCTTAGCGGGGTCTAGCACAGATACGCAGTATTTT. This codes for CATLAGSSTDTQYF. Looking up the rest from reference TRBV2 and TRBJ2-3 gives the full variable domain: EPEVTQTPSHQVTQMGQEVILRCVPISNHLYFYWYRQILGQKVEFLVSFYNNEISEKSEIFDDQFSVERPDGSNFTLKIRSTKLEDSAMYFCATLAGSSTDTQYFGPGTRLTVL.

The V call is TRBV6-1, the J call TRBJ2-5; 9 bases fit TRBD2. Trimming removed 2 bases from V and 1 base from J; junction bases left unmatched: 2. CDR3 length: 15 residues. Germline V gene lookup returns CDR1 MNHNS and CDR2 SASEGT. The CDR3 region is CASSELAGSQETQYF. DNA for the CDR3: TGTGCCAGCAGTGAACTAGCGGGGTCCCAAGAGACCCAGTACTTC.

This clone came up many times. This chain links TRBV15 with TRBJ1-6; D is ambiguous. V was trimmed by 1 base and J by 10 bases, leaving 14 bases between them. The CDR3 covers 15 residues. CDR1 and CDR2 (germline): LNHNV, YYDKDF (reference sequence). CDR3 DNA sequence: TGTGCCACCAGCAGAGGGTCCCTCGAGGGATCACCCCTCCACTTT. It translates to CATSRGSLEGSPLHF.

The chain uses TRBV9 and TRBJ1-1; no clear D. The CDR3 runs 14 residues. CDR1 and CDR2 from the germline V gene are SGDLS and YYNGEE. V gave up 4 bases and J gave up 0 bases, with 10 bases separating them. The CDR3 DNA reads as TGTGCCAGCAGCCCATTGGACTTGAACACTGAAGCTTTCTTT. Amino acids: CASSPLDLNTEAFF.

The rearrangement uses TRBV30 and TRBJ2-7; TRBD2 might be the D (7 bases). The ends were cut back, 2 bases at V and 6 bases at J, with 14 bases in the middle. CDR3 length equals 13 residues. Germline V gene data show CDR1 as GTSNPN and CDR2 as SVGIG (reference sequence). CDR3 nucleotide sequence: TGTGCCTGGAGTCGAAACGGGGGGCGCGAGCAGTACTTC. Translation gives CAWSRNGGREQYF.

The J gene is TRBJ2-7, the V gene TRBV11-2; 8 nucleotides align to TRBD1. CDR1 is SGHAT and CDR2 is FQNNGV in the germline V gene. CDR3 length: 14 residues. V was pared by 1 base and J by 2 bases, with 1 base of the junction left unmatched. The CDR3 nucleotides are TGTGCCAGCAGCTTAGGGACAGGGCCCTACGAGCAGTACTTC. It specifies CASSLGTGPYEQYF.

The rearrangement joins TRBV27 to TRBJ1-2, with D tentatively TRBD1 (5 bases). The CDR3 has 13 amino acids. CDR1 is MNHEY and CDR2 is SMNVEV in the germline V gene (reference sequence). The germline V and J ends were trimmed by 5 bases and 8 bases, with 15 bases remaining between them. CDR3 amino acids: CASSASGLGGYTF. In nucleotides, the CDR3 is TGTGCCAGCAGTGCCTCAGGGTTGGGGGGCTACACCTTC.

The chain joins TRBV5-6 to TRBJ2-2; possible D gene TRBD2, 5 bases. The CDR3 totals 16 residues. Trimming stripped 4 bases from V and 1 base from J, with 14 bases between. Looked up from germline, CDR1 is SGHDT and CDR2 is YYEEEE. This chain's CDR3 is CASSQQTGMNTGELFF. The CDR3, as DNA: TGTGCCAGCAGCCAGCAGACGGGAATGAACACCGGGGAGCTGTTTTTT. Filled out from reference TRBV5-6 and TRBJ2-2, the complete variable domain reads DAGVTQSPTHLIKTRGQQVTLRCSPKSGHDTVSWYQQALGQGPQFIFQYYEEEERQRGNFPDRFSGHQFPNYSSELNVNALLLGDSALYLCASSQQTGMNTGELFFGEGSRLTVL.